This entry describes one T cell receptor (beta chain). This sample was taken from a study of blood T cells in healthy people across ages. Germline V gene data show CDR1 as SGHRS and CDR2 as YFSETQ. The CDR3 extends over 14 amino acids. Trimming cost V 0 bases and J 12 bases, with 16 bases left between them. The second PCR ran about 6 to 12 cycles with a sample-barcoded 5' primer and J-beta primers. TCRdb recomputed calls from the 5' RACE reads with MiXCR, one row per CDR3 protein. The sample lists some 1.5 million distinct CDR3 sequences, 28% seen once, with less than 9.5% in the top ten. The sequence was collected from a woman aged 30 to 39 in good health. The sequenced sample consisted of blood. This chain joins TRBV5-1 and TRBJ2-1, with D perhaps matching TRBD1 or TRBD2 (5 bases each). The CDR3 loop reads CASSLVPGSHGQFF. The CDR3 DNA reads TGCGCCAGCAGCTTGGTGCCAGGGAGTCATGGGCAGTTCTTC.